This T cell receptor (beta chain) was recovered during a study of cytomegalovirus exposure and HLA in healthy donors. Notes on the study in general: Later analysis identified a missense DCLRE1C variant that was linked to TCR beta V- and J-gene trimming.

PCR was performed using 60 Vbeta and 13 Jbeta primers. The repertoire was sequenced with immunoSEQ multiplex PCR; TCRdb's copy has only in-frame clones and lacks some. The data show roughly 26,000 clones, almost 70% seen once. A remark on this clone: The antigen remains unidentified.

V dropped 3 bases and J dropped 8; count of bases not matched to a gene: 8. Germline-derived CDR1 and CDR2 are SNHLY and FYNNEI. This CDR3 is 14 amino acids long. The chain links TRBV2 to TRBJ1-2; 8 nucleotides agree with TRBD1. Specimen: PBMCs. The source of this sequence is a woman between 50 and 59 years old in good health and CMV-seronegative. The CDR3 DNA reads TGTGCCAGCAGTGAGAGCAGGGGGCTTGGAGGCTACACCTTC. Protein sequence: CASSESRGLGGYTF.